The source of this T cell receptor beta chain is a study of blood T cell repertoires in COVID-19. About the study: COVID-19 samples, acute and convalescent, were from the United States, Italy and Spain. T cells, B-cell-depleted T cells, or PBMCs provided the cDNA or gDNA that served as material.

Original analysis: Cell counts per sample came from amplifying reference gene primers. Clones were sequenced by immunoSEQ multiplex PCR, and TCRdb holds only the in-frame ones, with some missing. The V and J calls and clone size are taken from that table; D and trimming were inferred from the DNA. The repertoire has tens of thousands of clones, about four fifths of them found once; the top ten carry 4.5% to 5.5%. The CDR3 has 14 amino acids. The J segment lost 6 bases and the V segment lost 4 bases, leaving 8 bases of the junction unmatched. Per the germline V gene, CDR1 is SGHTA and CDR2 is FQGNSA. The rearrangement uses TRBV7-2 and TRBJ2-7; 8 bases map to TRBD1. Sequences were obtained from peripheral blood. The origin of this receptor is a woman aged 55-75 years with acute or convalescent COVID-19. This chain's CDR3 is CASSSTGEASEQYF. Written as DNA, the CDR3 is TGTGCCAGCAGCTCGACAGGGGAAGCGTCCGAGCAGTACTTC.